This TCR beta chain was captured by sequencing in a study of CD8 T cells in ankylosing spondylitis. General study points: A motif of 7 to 9 highly homologous TCR beta variants was seen as apparently characteristic of ankylosing spondylitis blood.

Quantitative 5'-RACE with molecular barcodes generated TCR beta libraries. TCRdb reanalysed the 5' RACE reads using MiXCR and keeps one entry per CDR3 protein. The table has 200,000 to 250,000 distinct CDR3 sequences, about 6.7% seen once. The CDR3 covers 15 residues. V was pared by 3 bases and J by 2 bases, with 14 bases between. Germline V gives CDR1 LGHNA, CDR2 YSLEER. For this clonotype: As yet, its antigen is unknown.

The V call is TRBV4-3, the J call TRBJ2-7; TRBD2 might be the D (5 bases). The sequenced sample consisted of blood, either unsorted or a sorted T cell fraction (not recorded which). The sequence came from a male donor with ankylosing spondylitis. CDR3 DNA sequence: TGCGCCAGCAGCCAGCGGGCTGATAGGACCTACGAGCAGTACTTC. This encodes CASSQRADRTYEQYF.